The next 30 T cell receptor beta chains were all read from a single sample in a study of blood T cell repertoires in COVID-19. Using immunoSEQ multiplex PCR, the repertoire was profiled, and TCRdb retains in-frame clones only, with some absent. The data hold under 400,000 clones, with roughly 90% observed a single time. Sequencing was performed on peripheral blood. The source of these receptors is a woman in her sixties or seventies with COVID-19, enrolled during active disease.

The chain uses TRBV19 and TRBJ2-1; D might be TRBD1 (7 bases). V was clipped by 10 bases and J by 3 bases, with 19 bases between them. From germline, CDR1 is LNHDA and CDR2 SQIVND (reference sequence). This CDR3 comprises 15 residues. CDR3 protein: CATQSGGGNYNEQFF. The CDR3 coding sequence is TGTGCCACCCAATCTGGAGGGGGCAACTACAATGAGCAGTTCTTC.

This chain links TRBV27 with TRBJ1-2, with 11 bases identical to TRBD1. The CDR3 totals 14 residues. In germline, CDR1 is MNHEY, CDR2 SMNVEV (reference sequence). V shed 6 bases, J shed 12 bases, and the junction held 12 bases outside the gene matches. The CDR3 region has the DNA TGTGCCAGCAGATCTCCGGGACAGGGGGTATTTGACACCTTC. It translates to CASRSPGQGVFDTF.

The gene calls are TRBV28 and TRBJ2-7; D is uncertain. This CDR3 is 15 amino acids long. CDR1 is MDHEN, CDR2 SYDVKM, per germline. Trimming left V 7 bases short and J 0 bases short, with 16 bases between. CDR3 residues: CASTHGGSSSYEQYF. CDR3 coding DNA: TGTGCCAGCACCCACGGCGGCAGCAGCTCCTACGAGCAGTACTTC.

In this sample, this clone turned up once. The J gene is TRBJ1-4, the V gene TRBV28, with D tentatively TRBD1 (6 bases). The V gene lost 5 bases and the J gene lost 4 bases, with 14 bases spanning the gap. The CDR3 covers 15 residues. CDR1 MDHEN and CDR2 SYDVKM come from the germline V gene. This CDR3 reads CASSRPGQVNEKLFF. The DNA for the CDR3 is TGTGCCAGCAGTCGGCCGGGACAAGTTAATGAAAAACTGTTTTTT.

V is TRBV2 and J is TRBJ1-4; no definite D call. Germline V gene sequence: CDR1 SNHLY, CDR2 FYNNEI. With 0 bases removed from V and 2 bases from J, the gap between germline ends came to 7 bases. This CDR3 spans 15 amino acids. CDR3: CASSEAGITNEKLFF. The DNA of the CDR3 is TGTGCCAGCAGTGAAGCCGGGATTACTAATGAAAAACTGTTTTTT.

The chain carries TRBV24-1 and TRBJ2-3, with D uncertain. V was cut by 9 bases and J by 4 bases, with 7 bases left in between. The germline CDR1 and CDR2 sequences are KGHDR and SFDVKD. The CDR3 is 11 residues long. The CDR3 DNA sequence: TGTGCCACCTCCCGGGCAGATACGCAGTATTTT. Protein sequence: CATSRADTQYF.

V and J are TRBV23-1 and TRBJ1-1, with 7 bases aligning to TRBD1. TRBV23-1 is filed as an ORF, its function uncertain. This CDR3 is built from 15 residues. Losses at the gene ends were 3 bases for V and 1 base for J; bases not matched to a gene: 5. The CDR3 loop reads CASSHTGEKNTEAFF. DNA for the CDR3: TGCGCCAGCAGTCACACAGGGGAAAAGAACACTGAAGCTTTCTTT.

The chain uses TRBV15 and TRBJ1-1; D call uncertain. Trimming removed 9 bases at V and 5 bases at J, with 13 bases between. Germline lookup yields CDR1 LNHNV and CDR2 YYDKDF (reference sequence). The CDR3 runs to 12 residues. The CDR3 region has the DNA TGTGCCACTGGGGAGGATGGGACTGAAGCTTTCTTT. Encoded protein: CATGEDGTEAFF.

The V call is TRBV2, the J call TRBJ1-5; TRBD1 aligns across 10 bases. J gave up 1 base and V 4 bases, and 4 bases lay outside the gene matches. CDR1 and CDR2 from the germline V gene are SNHLY and FYNNEI. This CDR3 has 16 amino acids. CDR3: CASSGDRGRSNQPQHF. The CDR3 nucleotides are TGTGCCAGCAGTGGGGACAGGGGTCGGAGCAATCAGCCCCAGCATTTT.

This sequence joins TRBV19 and TRBJ1-5; TRBD1 matches 8 bases. Germline lookup yields CDR1 LNHDA and CDR2 SQIVND (reference sequence). The CDR3 covers 16 residues. After removal of 8 bases from V and 1 base from J, the junction contained 10 bases not matched to a gene. Here the CDR3 DNA reads TGTGCCAGTTCGAGCATGAGACAGGGGAGCAATCAGCCCCAGCATTTT. This sequence encodes CASSSMRQGSNQPQHF.

The V and J genes are TRBV6-4 and TRBJ1-2; 8 bases fit TRBD1. The CDR3 has 11 amino acids. Unmatched junction bases numbered 10, after V lost 8 bases and J lost 14 bases. The germline CDR1 and CDR2 sequences are MRHNA and SNTAGT. The CDR3 loop is CASAGQGLGTF. DNA for the CDR3: TGTGCCAGCGCAGGACAGGGATTGGGGACCTTC.

The rearrangement links TRBV2 to TRBJ2-5, with 8 bases matching TRBD1. V was pared by 3 bases and J by 5 bases, with 14 bases of the junction left unmatched. The CDR3 has 17 residues. The germline V gene encodes CDR1 SNHLY and CDR2 FYNNEI. DNA of the CDR3: TGTGCCAGCAGTGATGGGCAGGGGGCGACCGGAGGCGAGACCCAGTACTTC. Encoded protein: CASSDGQGATGGETQYF. Based on the CDR3 plus reference TRBV2 and TRBJ2-5, the full variable domain is EPEVTQTPSHQVTQMGQEVILRCVPISNHLYFYWYRQILGQKVEFLVSFYNNEISEKSEIFDDQFSVERPDGSNFTLKIRSTKLEDSAMYFCASSDGQGATGGETQYFGPGTRLLVL.

The rearrangement uses TRBV2 and TRBJ2-7; 10 bases match TRBD1. The CDR3 is made up of 14 amino acids. Per germline, CDR1 SNHLY and CDR2 FYNNEI. V lost 4 bases to trimming and J lost 5 bases; unmatched junction nucleotides: 5. CDR3 sequence: CASSGTGGRNEQYF. CDR3 bases: TGTGCCAGCAGTGGGACAGGGGGAAGGAACGAGCAGTACTTC.

This clone was detected only once. V is TRBV6-2 or TRBV6-3 and J is TRBJ2-7; 10 bases line up with TRBD1. Looked up from germline, CDR1 is MNHEY and CDR2 is SVGEGT. The CDR3 is 15 amino acids. V lost 2 bases to trimming and J lost 5 bases; unmatched junction nucleotides: 6. CDR3 DNA sequence: TGTGCCAGCAGTTACCCCACGACAGGGGGCCACGAGCAGTACTTC. Translating gives CASSYPTTGGHEQYF.

This clone appeared a single time. The V gene is TRBV11-2, the J gene TRBJ1-1, with D maybe TRBD1 (5 bases). The CDR3 has 15 amino acids. Deletions cut 0 bases from V and 0 bases from J, with 8 bases between. Germline V gene sequence: CDR1 SGHAT, CDR2 FQNNGV. The CDR3 nucleotides read TGTGCCAGCAGCTTAGAAATAGGGGTGAACACTGAAGCTTTCTTT. This encodes CASSLEIGVNTEAFF.

The gene calls are TRBV3-1 (or the pseudogene TRBV3-2) and TRBJ2-5; 12 bases match TRBD2. The CDR3 covers 19 residues. CDR1 and CDR2 from the germline V gene are LGHDT and YNNKEL (reference sequence). V was pared by 4 bases and J by 7 bases, with 19 bases of the junction left unmatched. The CDR3: CASSPPGGLAGFDPGTQYF. The CDR3 DNA follows: TGTGCCAGCAGCCCCCCGGGGGGACTAGCGGGCTTCGACCCTGGGACCCAGTACTTC.

For this clone: Other DNA sequences from this sample encode an identical CDR3 as well. The chain has TRBV18 and TRBJ1-1; 10 bases align to TRBD1. CDR3 length equals 14 residues. Germline V gene data show CDR1 as KGHSH and CDR2 as LQKENI. V shed 6 bases, J shed 5 bases, and the junction held 6 bases outside the gene matches. The CDR3 here is CASSLDRGRTEAFF. The CDR3 coding sequence is TGTGCCAGCTCTCTCGACAGGGGGCGAACTGAAGCTTTCTTT.

V usage is TRBV10-1 and J usage is TRBJ1-2, with a weak D call TRBD1 (6 bases). The germline V and J ends were trimmed by 1 base and 8 bases, with 11 bases remaining between them. Germline V CDR1 and CDR2: WNHNN, SYGVQD (reference sequence). The CDR3 covers 13 residues. The DNA for the CDR3 is TGCGCCAGCAGTGAGTTCACAGGGTCGGGCTACACCTTC. Protein sequence: CASSEFTGSGYTF.

DNA for the CDR3: TGTGCCAGCAGCGTAATAAACTATGGCTACACCTTC. It encodes CASSVINYGYTF. This chain connects TRBV7-2 to TRBJ1-2; D ambiguous. Germline V lookup: CDR1 SGHTA, CDR2 FQGNSA. The CDR3 runs to 12 residues. Between the trimmed V and J ends, which lost 5 bases and 2 bases, there was a span of 6 bases.

The chain couples TRBV9 to TRBJ1-6; D may be TRBD1 (5 bases). The CDR3 has 14 residues. Trimming removed 1 base at V and 7 bases at J, with 9 bases between. The germline CDR1 and CDR2 sequences are SGDLS and YYNGEE. The CDR3 coding sequence is TGTGCCAGCAGCGTACTGTCAGGGAATTCACCCCTCCACTTT. Its translation: CASSVLSGNSPLHF. The variable domain in full, with the rest retrieved from reference TRBV9 and TRBJ1-6, is DSGVTQTPKHLITATGQRVTLRCSPRSGDLSVYWYQQSLDQGLQFLIQYYNGEERAKGNILERFSAQQFPDLHSELNLSSLELGDSALYFCASSVLSGNSPLHFGNGTRLTVT.

This rearrangement joins TRBV6-4 to TRBJ2-3; 9 nucleotides align to TRBD2. V lost 4 bases and J lost 3; bases outside the gene matches: 2. Germline V gene sequence: CDR1 MRHNA, CDR2 SNTAGT. This CDR3 spans 14 amino acids. CDR3 residues: CASSVTSGTDTQYF. CDR3 sequence (DNA): TGTGCCAGCAGTGTGACTAGCGGAACAGATACGCAGTATTTT.

The chain is built from TRBV19 and TRBJ1-5, with TRBD1 identical over 8 bases. CDR1 is LNHDA, CDR2 SQIVND, per germline (reference sequence). The J segment lost 7 bases and the V segment lost 6 bases, leaving 11 bases of the junction unmatched. This CDR3 spans 15 amino acids. The CDR3 region is CASRYGSGGSQPQHF. Written as DNA, the CDR3 is TGTGCCAGTAGATATGGTTCAGGGGGCAGCCAGCCCCAGCATTTT.

V and J are TRBV9 and TRBJ2-3; 10 nucleotides agree with TRBD1. V dropped 3 bases and J dropped 1; count of bases not matched to a gene: 5. The CDR3 consists of 16 residues. Germline V gene lookup returns CDR1 SGDLS and CDR2 YYNGEE. The CDR3 reads CASSAVGTGGTDTQYF. The CDR3 bases are TGTGCCAGCAGCGCGGTGGGGACAGGGGGCACAGATACGCAGTATTTT.

This chain joins TRBV11-2 and TRBJ1-5; 11 nucleotides align to TRBD1. CDR3 length: 13 amino acids. V gave up 5 bases and J gave up 6 bases; unmatched junction bases: 0. Germline V gene lookup returns CDR1 SGHAT and CDR2 FQNNGV. The DNA of the CDR3 is TGTGCCAGCAGCGGACAGGGGGCTCAGCCCCAGCATTTT. This gives the protein CASSGQGAQPQHF.

J is TRBJ1-1 and V is TRBV6-5; no clear D gene. Germline CDR1 reads MNHEY; CDR2 reads SVGAGI. The length of the CDR3 is 12 residues. V was shortened by 6 bases and J by 0 bases, with 5 bases between the two germline ends. This CDR3 reads CASRNMNTEAFF. The CDR3 DNA is TGTGCCAGCAGAAATATGAACACTGAAGCTTTCTTT.

V usage is TRBV4-1 and J usage is TRBJ2-1, with D possibly being TRBD1 (6 bases). With 1 base removed from V and 7 bases from J, the gap between germline ends came to 20 bases. CDR1 and CDR2 from the germline V gene are MGHRA and YSYEKL. The CDR3 has 17 amino acids. CDR3 DNA sequence: TGCGCCAGCAGCCAAGGGAGAGATTGGGGGCTACGGAATGAGCAGTTCTTC. Translating it yields CASSQGRDWGLRNEQFF.

Here the CDR3 DNA reads TGTGCCAGCAGTTACTCGGGACAGGGGGTAGGCGGCTACACCTTC. This encodes CASSYSGQGVGGYTF. The chain carries TRBV6-5 and TRBJ1-2, with 11 nucleotides matching TRBD1. Trimming at V came to 0 bases and at J to 8 bases, leaving 5 bases not matched to a gene. CDR1 MNHEY and CDR2 SVGAGI come from the germline V gene. The CDR3 has 15 amino acids.

The V and J genes are TRBV6-4 and TRBJ1-4; unclear D gene. Trimming stripped 3 bases from V and 5 bases from J, with 13 bases between. Germline loops: CDR1 MRHNA, CDR2 SNTAGT. The CDR3 runs 15 residues. The chain's CDR3 is CASSDNRFENEKLFF. The CDR3 DNA reads as TGTGCCAGCAGTGATAATCGGTTTGAGAATGAAAAACTGTTTTTT.

This chain connects TRBV10-3 to TRBJ2-1, with 11 bases aligning to TRBD2. CDR3 length: 15 residues. V shed 2 bases and J 10 bases; nucleotides not matched to a gene: 7. Germline values: CDR1 ENHRY, CDR2 SYGVKD. The DNA of the CDR3 is TGTGCCATCAGTGAGGTTAGCGGGGGGGCAAAAGAGCAGTTCTTC. Its translation is CAISEVSGGAKEQFF.

This rearrangement joins TRBV6-5 to TRBJ1-4; no firm D call. The germline V and J ends were trimmed by 6 bases and 8 bases, with 13 bases remaining between them. Germline CDR1 and CDR2: MNHEY and SVGAGI. The CDR3 is 13 amino acids. The CDR3 region has the DNA TGTGCCAGCAGCCTTCCAGGAGGGGAAAAACTGTTTTTT. Encoded protein: CASSLPGGEKLFF.